The sequence of this T cell receptor (beta chain) was determined in a study of cytomegalovirus exposure and HLA in healthy donors (dated by TCRdb to 2016 to 2017). The study in broad terms: An earlier analysis of several hundred of the donors reported 276 Gb of sequence data and roughly 120 million unique TCR beta sequences obtained from around 190 million T cells. The study aimed to test whether signatures of past pathogen exposure could be identified by cataloging public T cell receptors. Typing coverage differed by locus: A, B, C, DRB1 and DQB1 were typed in roughly 620-630 donors, DQA1 in 500 to 550, DPA1 in 600 to 610, and DPB1 in just under 480. The genetic ancestry cluster associated with self-reported Caucasian donors included 70% to 85% of the approximately 410 genotyped donors. A later analysis re-analyzed previously published TCR beta repertoires from roughly 690 donors and added high-resolution HLA genotyping to study TCR occurrence patterns. A later genetic analysis took genome-wide SNP genotypes for about three fifths of the 666 donors and used that subset as a discovery cohort. On average, roughly 250,000 unique TCR beta nucleotide sequences were sequenced per donor among roughly 430 genotyped donors of the cohort, with about 19% of those sequences being non-productive. Rather than using new phenotypic data, the later analysis identified candidate immune exposures from TCR beta sequences and from how often those sequences occurred across donors. Alongside the repertoire data, information on donor age, sex, ethnicity and CMV serostatus was compiled. An earlier analysis of 450 to 750 of the donors used high-throughput TCR beta sequencing to judge whether each TCR beta V gene segment behaved as functional or pseudogenic. An early release covering roughly 600 HLA-typed donors comprised approximately 300 gigabases of sequencing data and some 79 million unique TCR sequences. Five DR-DQ haplotypes were treated as single units for association and clustering because of strong linkage in the cohort. Along with the approximately 700-subject first cohort, a separate validation cohort of over 90 different subjects was used. To predict cytomegalovirus infection status, the study brought together high-throughput TCR immunosequencing, statistical association of individual TCRs with disease status, and machine learning. Every repertoire in the discovery cohort had been generated on one and the same sequencing platform. HLA typing covered class I and class II loci at four-digit resolution. The study used immunosequencing to profile the T cell repertoires of around 600 subjects and linked those repertoires to cytomegalovirus serostatus. Findings and caveats that apply to the study as a whole: Specific HLA alleles were associated with 15,000 to 20,000 TCR beta sequences at a false discovery rate of 0.05 in a later analysis. In the study, approximately 160 TCR beta chains were listed as associated with cytomegalovirus. Only TCR beta chains were sequenced in this cohort, and the absence of alpha or paired-chain data limited detectable features. Because HLA typing was missing for some donors at each locus, association tests included only the typed subset. The 87-base-pair reads could not distinguish some IMGT-functional V segments, including TRBV6-2 and TRBV6-3, so those segments were excluded. In vitro tests confirmed that a few of the cytomegalovirus-associated TCR beta chains recognize cytomegalovirus antigens. In a later genetic analysis, a missense DCLRE1C variant was associated with V-gene and J-gene trimming of TCR beta chains, and the association was replicated in an independent cohort. The only immune exposure information available for the cohort was CMV serostatus. In a later analysis, most CMV-associated TCR beta chains were found to appear HLA-restricted, with HLA associations seemingly driven largely by CMV exposure. Most TCR sequences were observed very rarely across donors, whereas some public TCRs were present in many individuals. In a later analysis, the rate of TCR association differed among HLA loci, with DRB1 alleles having the most associated TCRs and HLA-C alleles having the fewest. In both the original and validation cohorts, the classifier was reported to diagnose cytomegalovirus status with high specificity and sensitivity. Compared with the roughly 670-donor mean, donors in an Asian-associated ancestry cluster had fewer N-insertions in productive TCRs, according to a later genetic analysis. In an earlier analysis of 587 of the donors, most TCR beta V segments appeared in productive rearrangements about 87% or about 30% of the time, broadly matching IMGT annotations. A group of highly shared sequence variants was considered likely to be a technical artifact of the sequencing pipeline. When HLA alleles, especially DR and DQ, strongly co-occurred, attributing TCR associations to individual alleles was difficult. Roughly uniform sequencing depth across donors was assumed in presence/absence analyses, although this assumption may not hold. Linkage disequilibrium might explain the correlated functional status among segregating V segments, but an unknown experimental factor could not be ruled out. It was suggested by the authors that the approach could potentially be generalized to other disease states and immunological phenotypes. Because counts were too low, seventeen rarely observed V segments, including chromosome 9 orphons, were left out of the earlier analysis of several hundred of the donors. A further reported finding was that TCR beta sequences accurately predicted the HLA-A and HLA-B alleles for most subjects in the first cohort. In a later analysis, HLA-associated TCR beta chains showed more clonal expansion and lower generation probabilities than non-associated chains that were equally common. According to a later analysis, parvovirus B19, influenza, CMV and Epstein-Barr virus appeared linked to several top co-occurrence clusters.

This clone was counted a few times. The clone's antigen remains unknown. No base qualities exist here, and no much larger clone lies one base off it. The cohort comprised fewer than 700 healthy bone marrow donors. At the time of sampling, every cohort member was nominally healthy, though immune exposures that went unrecorded were likely present. The donor was CMV seropositive and was included in the group of 250 to 350 seropositive cohort members. Every donor gave a peripheral blood sample, and the peripheral blood mononuclear cells from that sample were used for TCR beta sequencing. Genomic DNA was extracted from the blood cell samples with the Qiagen DNeasy Blood Extraction Kit. Relative to germline, V is missing 5 bases and J is missing 5 bases, with 11 bases of the junction outside any gene match. The CDR3 goes from the cysteine to the phenylalanine over 15 residues. The retained sequence is limited to the CDR3, 45 bases, with the frame set at the first base. CDR1 SGHTA and CDR2 FQGTGA were looked up in the germline V gene.

Library preparation was by the immunoSEQ multiplex PCR assay. The multiplex PCR relied on a mix of 60 forward primers for TCR Vbeta segments and 13 reverse primers for TCR Jbeta segments. Amplification of the CDR3 region of rearranged TCR beta genes was performed with a multiplex PCR assay on genomic DNA. Amplified TCR beta libraries were sequenced as 87-base-pair reads on the Illumina HiSeq System. The study's own analysis went as follows. Across the 500 to 700 repertoires, a later analysis counted 75 million to 90 million unique TCR beta chains, about 10 million of which were shared by at least two donors. To remove PCR and sequencing errors, raw reads were error-corrected and collapsed into unique sequences using a nearest-neighbor algorithm that merged closely related sequences. CDR3 sequences were aligned to IMGT reference sequences to assign V, D and J gene segments. For a sequence to be retained, at least a six-nucleotide match to both a V gene segment and a J gene segment was required. A rearrangement was called productive if the CDR3 had no stop codons and remained in frame with V and J, and every other rearrangement was called non-productive. Following IMGT convention, CDR3 was defined as the stretch from the second conserved V-encoded cysteine to the conserved J-encoded phenylalanine. The earlier analysis of a few hundred of the donors excluded sequences that lacked an unambiguous match to a single V gene segment. An earlier analysis of 450 to 650 of the donors called V segments functional above 56.7% productive rearrangements and segregating when the between-donor standard deviation exceeded 5%. A statistical classification framework was built to diagnose cytomegalovirus status from the catalog of TCR beta chain sequences. V and J gene assignment, in a later analysis, came from comparing TCR nucleotide sequences with IMGT/GENE-DB human TR gene sequences. In a later analysis, CDR3 sequences and most-parsimonious VDJ recombination scenarios were assigned using the TCRdist pipeline. A later analysis defined each TCR beta chain by its CDR3 amino acid sequence plus V-gene family, and excluded reads lacking a unique V-gene family. A later analysis removed 592 highly shared, low-generation-probability nucleotide sequences to deal with suspected cross-contamination and a sequencing artifact. In a later analysis, a clonal expansion index for each public chain was calculated from normalized within-repertoire ranks of inferred template counts. A later analysis computed generation probabilities with a VDJ recombination model fitted to out-of-frame rearrangements, and checked the results against IGoR. In a later analysis, TCR-TCR, TCR-HLA and TCR-CMV co-occurrence was scored with hypergeometric tests, and a repertoire-size bias correction was applied to TCR pairs. A later analysis estimated false discovery rates by permuting HLA or CMV assignments 20 times. A later analysis grouped co-occurring TCRs with DBSCAN, adding TCRdist sequence similarity when clustering within HLA-allele-positive subsets. Repertoires with fewer than 30,000 or more than 120,000 public chains, plus five repertoires with anomalous nucleotide sharing, were excluded from co-occurrence clustering. TCRdb limited this immuneACCESS table to in-frame rearrangements with V and J called. A share of clones is missing; checked studies link under half to unresolved V genes, and the rest is unexplained. V and J calls and clone size are copied from that table; D and trimming were computed from the DNA. In this sample the table shows about 38,000 clones, 60% to 70% of which occur a single time. The ten most abundant clones make up 18% of the sample.

Sequenced: PBMCs. The TCR comes from a man in his forties or fifties in good health and CMV-seropositive. The rearrangement combines TRBV7-3 with TRBJ2-5; 7 bases in between match TRBD1. The CDR3 region reads CASSVREGGPETQYF. The DNA sequence is given as TGTGCCAGCAGCGTCCGAGAAGGGGGCCCGGAGACCCAGTACTTC.